The next 8 T cell receptor beta chains were all read from a single sample in a study of CD4 T cells in relation to SARS-CoV-2 and coronaviruses. Sequencing used immunoSEQ multiplex PCR; TCRdb keeps in-frame clones, though not all of them. The sample consists of roughly 68,000 clones, 85% to 95% of them appearing once. The unexposed donors gave CD4+ T cells in about 2010-2019, prior to COVID-19. The material sequenced was naive CD4+ T cells from PBMCs. Subset indicated: naive CD4+ T cells isolated by negative enrichment. These receptors were taken from a human donor in good health.

The rearrangement joins TRBV7-2 to TRBJ2-1, with 8 bases identical to TRBD2. Germline V lookup: CDR1 SGHTA, CDR2 FQGNSA. With 5 bases clipped from V and 8 bases from J, the junction kept 5 bases outside the gene matches. The CDR3 loop spans 13 amino acids. CDR3 coding DNA: TGTGCCAGCAGCGTGGGACTAGGCGATGAGCAGTTCTTC. Residues: CASSVGLGDEQFF.

The chain joins TRBV2 to TRBJ2-7, with D unresolved. The CDR3 spans 12 residues. The germline CDR1 and CDR2 sequences are SNHLY and FYNNEI. V was pared by 4 bases and J by 7 bases, with 11 bases between. The chain's CDR3 is CASSVQMGEQYF. CDR3 coding DNA: TGTGCCAGCAGTGTCCAAATGGGGGAGCAGTACTTC.

The chain recombines TRBV7-2 with TRBJ2-3, with 8 bases fitting TRBD2. Germline loops: CDR1 SGHTA, CDR2 FQGNSA. Trimming took 3 bases from V and 2 from J; bases not matched to a gene: 4. The CDR3 is 15 amino acids. CDR3 loop: CASSFGLAPTDTQYF. In DNA, the CDR3 is TGTGCCAGCAGCTTCGGACTAGCTCCCACAGATACGCAGTATTTT.

This clone has a handful of counts. The chain carries TRBV5-4 and TRBJ1-2; the match to TRBD1 covers 7 bases. This CDR3 is built from 13 residues. Germline-derived CDR1 and CDR2 are SGHNT and YYREEE (reference sequence). The trim removed 4 bases at V and 5 bases at J, leaving 5 bases unmatched. The CDR3 protein is CASSNDRVYGYTF. For the CDR3, the DNA is TGTGCCAGCAGCAACGACAGGGTGTATGGCTACACCTTC.

The chain carries TRBV2 and TRBJ1-5; weak D call: TRBD1 (5 bases). V was shortened by 1 base and J by 5 bases, with 12 bases between the two germline ends. The CDR3 has 15 residues. The V gene's germline CDR1 is SNHLY and CDR2 FYNNEI. CDR3 region: CASSEDAGWDQPQHF. DNA for the CDR3: TGTGCCAGCAGTGAAGATGCAGGGTGGGATCAGCCCCAGCATTTT.

This chain joins TRBV2 and TRBJ1-2, with D possibly TRBD1 on 5 matching bases. From germline, CDR1 is SNHLY and CDR2 FYNNEI. Trimming removed 6 bases from V and 11 bases from J, with 13 bases in between. The CDR3 contains 11 residues. CDR3 region: CASSPLQVYTF. As DNA, the CDR3 is TGTGCCAGCAGCCCCCTACAGGTATACACCTTC.

The chain has TRBV2 and TRBJ1-2, with D perhaps matching TRBD1 (5 bases). The V end lost 5 bases, the J end lost 0 bases, and 10 bases lay between the germline ends. CDR1 and CDR2 from the germline V gene are SNHLY and FYNNEI. CDR3 size: 14 residues. This CDR3 is CASSTLGANYGYTF. In nucleotides, the CDR3 is TGTGCCAGCAGTACCTTGGGGGCTAACTATGGCTACACCTTC.

The chain has TRBV5-4 and TRBJ2-1; 8 bases align to TRBD2. V lost 3 bases, J lost 5 bases, and 7 bases stayed unmatched. CDR3 length: 15 amino acids. Germline lookup yields CDR1 SGHNT and CDR2 YYREEE (reference sequence). CDR3: CASSSGTSFHNEQFF. As DNA, the CDR3 is TGTGCCAGCAGCTCTGGGACTAGTTTCCACAATGAGCAGTTCTTC.